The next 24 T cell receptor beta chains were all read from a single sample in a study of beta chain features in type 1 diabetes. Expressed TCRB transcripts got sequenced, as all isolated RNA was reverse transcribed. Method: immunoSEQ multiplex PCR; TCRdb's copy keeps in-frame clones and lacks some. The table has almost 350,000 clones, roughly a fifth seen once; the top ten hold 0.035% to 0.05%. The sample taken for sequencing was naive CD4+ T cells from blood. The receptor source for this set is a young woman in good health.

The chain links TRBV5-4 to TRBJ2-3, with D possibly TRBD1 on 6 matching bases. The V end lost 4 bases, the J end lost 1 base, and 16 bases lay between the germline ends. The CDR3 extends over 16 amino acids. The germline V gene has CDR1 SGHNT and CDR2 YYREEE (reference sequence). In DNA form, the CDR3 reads TGTGCCAGCAGCAAACGGACAGTCGTCGGCACAGATACGCAGTATTTT. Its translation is CASSKRTVVGTDTQYF. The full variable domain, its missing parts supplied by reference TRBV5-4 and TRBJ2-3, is ETGVTQSPTHLIKTRGQQVTLRCSSQSGHNTVSWYQQALGQGPQFIFQYYREEENGRGNFPPRFSGLQFPNYSSELNVNALELDDSALYLCASSKRTVVGTDTQYFGPGTRLTVL.

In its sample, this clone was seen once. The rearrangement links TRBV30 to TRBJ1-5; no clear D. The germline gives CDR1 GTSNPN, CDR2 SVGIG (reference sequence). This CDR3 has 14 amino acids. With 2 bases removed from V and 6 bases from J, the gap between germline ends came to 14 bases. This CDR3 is CAWSYGGSSQPQHF. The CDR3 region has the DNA TGTGCCTGGAGTTACGGAGGAAGCTCTCAGCCCCAGCATTTT.

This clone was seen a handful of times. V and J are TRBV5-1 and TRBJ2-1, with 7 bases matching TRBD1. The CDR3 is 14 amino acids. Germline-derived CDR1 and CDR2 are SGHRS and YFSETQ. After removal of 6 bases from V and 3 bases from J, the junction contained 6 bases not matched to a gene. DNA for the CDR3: TGCGCCAGCACTACGGGACAGTACTACAATGAGCAGTTCTTC. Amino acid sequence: CASTTGQYYNEQFF.

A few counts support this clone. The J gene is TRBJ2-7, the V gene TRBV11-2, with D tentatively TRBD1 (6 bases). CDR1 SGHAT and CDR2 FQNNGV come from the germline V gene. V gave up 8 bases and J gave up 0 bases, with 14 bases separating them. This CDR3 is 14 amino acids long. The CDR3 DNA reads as TGTGCCAGCGGCGGACAGCTTAGCTCCTACGAGCAGTACTTC. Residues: CASGGQLSSYEQYF.

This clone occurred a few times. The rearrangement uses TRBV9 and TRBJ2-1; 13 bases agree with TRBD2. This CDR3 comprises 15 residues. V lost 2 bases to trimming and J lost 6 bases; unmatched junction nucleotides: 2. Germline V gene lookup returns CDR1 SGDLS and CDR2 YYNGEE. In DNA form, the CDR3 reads TGTGCCAGCAGCGTGCGGACTAGCGGGAGCAATGAGCAGTTCTTC. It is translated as CASSVRTSGSNEQFF.

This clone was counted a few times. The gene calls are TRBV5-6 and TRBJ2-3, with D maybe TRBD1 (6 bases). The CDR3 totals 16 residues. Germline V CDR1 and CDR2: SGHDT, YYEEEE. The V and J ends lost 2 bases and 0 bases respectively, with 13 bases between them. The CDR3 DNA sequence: TGTGCCAGCAGCTTACCCGGGACATCTAGCACAGATACGCAGTATTTT. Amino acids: CASSLPGTSSTDTQYF.

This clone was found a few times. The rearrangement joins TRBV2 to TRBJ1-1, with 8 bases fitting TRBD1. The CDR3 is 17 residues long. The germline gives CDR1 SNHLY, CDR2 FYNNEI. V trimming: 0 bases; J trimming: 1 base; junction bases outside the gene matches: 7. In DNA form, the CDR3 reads TGTGCCAGCAGTGAAGCCTGGGACAGGTTCTCGAACACTGAAGCTTTCTTT. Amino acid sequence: CASSEAWDRFSNTEAFF. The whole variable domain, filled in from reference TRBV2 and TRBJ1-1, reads EPEVTQTPSHQVTQMGQEVILRCVPISNHLYFYWYRQILGQKVEFLVSFYNNEISEKSEIFDDQFSVERPDGSNFTLKIRSTKLEDSAMYFCASSEAWDRFSNTEAFFGQGTRLTVV.

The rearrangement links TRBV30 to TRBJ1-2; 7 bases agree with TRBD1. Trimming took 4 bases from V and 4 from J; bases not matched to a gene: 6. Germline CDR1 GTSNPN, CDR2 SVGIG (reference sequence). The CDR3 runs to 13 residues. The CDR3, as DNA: TGTGCCTGGATGTCCCCAGGGGGCTATGGCTACACCTTC. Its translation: CAWMSPGGYGYTF. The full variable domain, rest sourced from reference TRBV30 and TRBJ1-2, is SQTIHQWPATLVQPVGSPLSLECTVEGTSNPNLYWYRQAAGRGLQLLFYSVGIGQISSEVPQNLSASRPQDRQFILSSKKLLLSDSGFYLCAWMSPGGYGYTFGSGTRLTVV.

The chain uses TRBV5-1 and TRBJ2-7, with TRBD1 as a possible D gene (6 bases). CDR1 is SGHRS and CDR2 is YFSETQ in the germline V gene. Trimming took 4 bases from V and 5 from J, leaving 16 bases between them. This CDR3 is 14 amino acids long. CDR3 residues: CASSLAYQGNEQYF. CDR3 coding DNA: TGCGCCAGCAGCCTGGCCTACCAGGGGAACGAGCAGTACTTC.

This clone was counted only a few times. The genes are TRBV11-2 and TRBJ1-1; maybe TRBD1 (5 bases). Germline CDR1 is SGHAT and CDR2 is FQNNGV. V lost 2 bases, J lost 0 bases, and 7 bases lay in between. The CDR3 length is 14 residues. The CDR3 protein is CASSLRGMNTEAFF. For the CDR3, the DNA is TGTGCCAGCAGCTTACGGGGGATGAACACTGAAGCTTTCTTT.

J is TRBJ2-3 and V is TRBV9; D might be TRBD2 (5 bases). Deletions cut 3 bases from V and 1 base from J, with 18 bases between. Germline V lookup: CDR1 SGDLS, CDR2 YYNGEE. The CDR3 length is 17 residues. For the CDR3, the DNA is TGTGCCAGCAGCGCCCAGTCCGGGGTATTCCGCACAGATACGCAGTATTTT. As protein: CASSAQSGVFRTDTQYF.

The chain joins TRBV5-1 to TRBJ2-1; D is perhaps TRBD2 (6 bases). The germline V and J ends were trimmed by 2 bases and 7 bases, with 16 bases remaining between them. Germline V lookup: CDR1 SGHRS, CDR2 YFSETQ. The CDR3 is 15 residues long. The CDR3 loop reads CASSFLPGDWNEQFF. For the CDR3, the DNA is TGCGCCAGCAGCTTCCTCCCTGGGGACTGGAATGAGCAGTTCTTC.

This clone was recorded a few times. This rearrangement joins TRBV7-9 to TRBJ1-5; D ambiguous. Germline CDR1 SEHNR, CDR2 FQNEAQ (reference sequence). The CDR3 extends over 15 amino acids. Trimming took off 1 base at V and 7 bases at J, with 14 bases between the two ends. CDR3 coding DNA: TGTGCCAGCAGCTTAGGAGGCACTGTCAACCAGCCCCAGCATTTT. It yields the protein CASSLGGTVNQPQHF.

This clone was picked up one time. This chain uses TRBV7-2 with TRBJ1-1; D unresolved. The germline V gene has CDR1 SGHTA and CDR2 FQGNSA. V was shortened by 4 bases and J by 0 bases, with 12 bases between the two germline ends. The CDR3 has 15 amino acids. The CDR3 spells CASSSPGWVNTEAFF. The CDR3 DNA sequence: TGTGCCAGCAGCTCCCCGGGTTGGGTGAACACTGAAGCTTTCTTT.

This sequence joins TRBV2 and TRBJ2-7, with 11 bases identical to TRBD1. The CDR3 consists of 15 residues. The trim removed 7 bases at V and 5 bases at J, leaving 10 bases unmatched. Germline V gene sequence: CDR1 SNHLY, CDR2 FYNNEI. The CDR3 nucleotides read TGTGCCAGCATCCTAGGACAGGGGGCGGGGGACGAGCAGTACTTC. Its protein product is CASILGQGAGDEQYF.

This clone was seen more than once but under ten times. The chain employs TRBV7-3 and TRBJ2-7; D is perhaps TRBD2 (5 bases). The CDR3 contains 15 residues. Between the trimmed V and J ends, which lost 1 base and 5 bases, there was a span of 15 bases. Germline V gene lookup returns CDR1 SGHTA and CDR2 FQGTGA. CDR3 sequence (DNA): TGTGCCAGCAGCTTAAATAGCGTCTTGGGCAACGAGCAGTACTTC. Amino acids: CASSLNSVLGNEQYF.

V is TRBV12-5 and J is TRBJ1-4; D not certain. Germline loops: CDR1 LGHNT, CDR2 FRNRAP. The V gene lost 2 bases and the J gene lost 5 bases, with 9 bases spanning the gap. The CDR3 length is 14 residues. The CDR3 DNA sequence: TGTGCTAGTGGTTTGTCCGGCGGGAATGAAAAACTGTTTTTT. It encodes CASGLSGGNEKLFF.

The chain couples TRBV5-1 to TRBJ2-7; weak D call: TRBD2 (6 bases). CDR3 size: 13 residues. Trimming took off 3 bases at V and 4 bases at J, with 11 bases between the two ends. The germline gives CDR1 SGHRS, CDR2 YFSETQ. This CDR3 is CASSSGGGYEQYF. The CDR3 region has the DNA TGCGCCAGCAGCTCCGGAGGAGGGTACGAGCAGTACTTC.

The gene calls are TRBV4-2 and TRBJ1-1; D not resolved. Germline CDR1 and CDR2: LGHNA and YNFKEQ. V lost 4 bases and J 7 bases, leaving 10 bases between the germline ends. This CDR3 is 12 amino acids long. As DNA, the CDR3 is TGTGCCAGCAGCCGAGAAGACAATGAAGCTTTCTTT. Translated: CASSREDNEAFF.

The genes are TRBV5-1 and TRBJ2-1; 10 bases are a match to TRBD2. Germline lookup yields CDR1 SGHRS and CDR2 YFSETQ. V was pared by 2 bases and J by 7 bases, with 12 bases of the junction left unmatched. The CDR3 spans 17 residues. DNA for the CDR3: TGCGCCAGCAGCTTTCCTCTAGCGGGAGACATAGGGAATGAGCAGTTCTTC. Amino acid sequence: CASSFPLAGDIGNEQFF.

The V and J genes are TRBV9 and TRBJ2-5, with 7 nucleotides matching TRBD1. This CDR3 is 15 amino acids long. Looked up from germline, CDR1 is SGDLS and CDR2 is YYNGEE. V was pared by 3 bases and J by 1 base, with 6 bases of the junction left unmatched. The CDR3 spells CASSDRDSFQETQYF. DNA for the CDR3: TGTGCCAGCAGCGACCGGGACAGCTTCCAAGAGACCCAGTACTTC.

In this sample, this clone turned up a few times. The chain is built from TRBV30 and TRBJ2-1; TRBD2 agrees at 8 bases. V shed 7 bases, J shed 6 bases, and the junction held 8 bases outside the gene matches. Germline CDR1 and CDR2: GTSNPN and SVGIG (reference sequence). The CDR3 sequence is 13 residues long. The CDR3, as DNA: TGTGCCTTCCGAGGACTAGCAGGCAATGAGCAGTTCTTC. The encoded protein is CAFRGLAGNEQFF.

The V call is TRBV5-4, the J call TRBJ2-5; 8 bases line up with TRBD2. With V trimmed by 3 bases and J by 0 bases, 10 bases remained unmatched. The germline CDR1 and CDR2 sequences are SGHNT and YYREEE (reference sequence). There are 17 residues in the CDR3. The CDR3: CASSSPQAGVYQETQYF. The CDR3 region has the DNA TGTGCCAGCAGCTCTCCTCAAGCGGGGGTTTACCAAGAGACCCAGTACTTC. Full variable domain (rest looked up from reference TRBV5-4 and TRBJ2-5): ETGVTQSPTHLIKTRGQQVTLRCSSQSGHNTVSWYQQALGQGPQFIFQYYREEENGRGNFPPRFSGLQFPNYSSELNVNALELDDSALYLCASSSPQAGVYQETQYFGPGTRLLVL.

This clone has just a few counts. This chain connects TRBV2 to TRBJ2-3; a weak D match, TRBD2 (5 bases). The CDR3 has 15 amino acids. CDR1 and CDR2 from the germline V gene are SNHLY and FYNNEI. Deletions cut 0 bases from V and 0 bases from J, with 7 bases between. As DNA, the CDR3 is TGTGCCAGCAGTGAAGCGCTAGCCAGCACAGATACGCAGTATTTT. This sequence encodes CASSEALASTDTQYF.